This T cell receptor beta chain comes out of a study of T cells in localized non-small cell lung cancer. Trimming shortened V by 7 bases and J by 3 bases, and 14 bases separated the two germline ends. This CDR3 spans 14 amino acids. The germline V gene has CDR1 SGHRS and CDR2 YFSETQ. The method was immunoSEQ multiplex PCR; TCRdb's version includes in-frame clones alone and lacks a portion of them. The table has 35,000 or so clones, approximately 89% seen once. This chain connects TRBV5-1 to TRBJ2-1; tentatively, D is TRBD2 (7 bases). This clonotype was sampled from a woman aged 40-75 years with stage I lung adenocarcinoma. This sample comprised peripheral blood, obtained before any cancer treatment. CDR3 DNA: TGCGCCAGCGGCGGGGGCAGCGGCTACAATGAGCAGTTCTTC. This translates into CASGGGSGYNEQFF.